This T cell receptor (beta chain) emerged from a study of response to subunit inactivated influenza vaccine. Only a few counts were recorded for this clonotype. TCRdb ran MiXCR on the RT-PCR reads and lists one entry per CDR3 protein. This sample has almost 600,000 distinct CDR3 sequences, with 11% to 15% found just once. The germline V and J ends were trimmed by 3 bases and 9 bases, with 24 bases remaining between them. Germline assignment: CDR1 LGHDT and CDR2 YNNKEL (reference sequence). The CDR3 totals 17 residues. The rearrangement joins TRBV3-1 to TRBJ2-1; the D gene could be TRBD1 or TRBD2 (5 bases each). Specimen: PBMCs from blood, collected 11 to 12 days after vaccination. The sequence was obtained from a man aged 45-60 years who received an inactivated influenza vaccine. Here the CDR3 reads CASSHRVRDLPVLEQFF. CDR3 coding DNA: TGTGCCAGCAGCCATCGTGTTCGGGACCTTCCGGTTCTTGAGCAGTTCTTC.